The 14 T cell receptor beta chains below all came from one sample that was sequenced in a study of T cells after yellow fever vaccination. TCRdb passed the 5' RACE reads through MiXCR, listing each CDR3 protein once. The sample holds some 420,000 distinct CDR3 sequences, around 19% seen once. Sequenced here: PBMCs, sampled before the yellow fever booster vaccination. These receptors were collected from a man aged 18 to 29 who received the YFV17D yellow fever vaccine.

This clonotype was seen at least ten times. This chain connects TRBV12-3 or TRBV12-4 to TRBJ1-2; D is possibly TRBD1 (6 bases). V lost 5 bases and J 6 bases, leaving 16 bases between the germline ends. The CDR3 is made up of 14 amino acids. DNA for the CDR3: TGTGCCAGCAGTAAAACCGGGACACTAAATGGCTACACCTTC. Translated, it gives CASSKTGTLNGYTF.

This chain links TRBV4-1 with TRBJ2-7, with 12 bases that match TRBD1. Germline V gene data show CDR1 as MGHRA and CDR2 as YSYEKL. Trimming cost V 0 bases and J 7 bases; bases outside gene matches: 4. This CDR3 region has 15 residues. CDR3 loop: CASSQDRDRGLEQYF. The CDR3 bases are TGCGCCAGCAGCCAAGATCGGGACAGGGGGCTTGAGCAGTACTTC.

This clonotype was seen more than once but under ten times. CDR3 sequence reads: CSVAGPEKLFF. The CDR3 bases are TGCAGCGTTGCTGGACCTGAAAAACTGTTTTTT. V gene TRBV29-1 combines with J gene TRBJ1-4, with no clear D. Per the germline V gene, CDR1 is SQVTM and CDR2 is ANQGSEA. This CDR3 has 11 amino acids. The V end lost 4 bases, the J end lost 7 bases, and 7 bases lay between the germline ends.

The chain joins TRBV20-1 to TRBJ1-5; 7 bases line up with TRBD1. V shed 6 bases and J 5 bases; nucleotides not matched to a gene: 10. This CDR3 comprises 14 residues. The germline V gene encodes CDR1 DFQATT and CDR2 SNEGSKA (reference sequence). Here the CDR3 reads CSAENTGDDQPQHF. The CDR3 coding sequence is TGCAGTGCCGAGAATACAGGGGACGATCAGCCCCAGCATTTT.

This clonotype appeared a single time. CDR3 sequence (DNA): TGTGCCAGCAGCTTGGAGGCTGAAAAACTGTTTTTT. Its translation: CASSLEAEKLFF. The chain combines TRBV5-5 with TRBJ1-4; D uncertain. V was cut by 0 bases and J by 7 bases, with 4 bases left in between. This CDR3 is 12 amino acids long. In germline, CDR1 is SGHKS, CDR2 YYEKEE (reference sequence).

This clonotype was seen a handful of times. The gene calls are TRBV29-1 and TRBJ1-6; D unclear. Trimming pared 5 bases from V and 0 bases from J, leaving 8 bases between. The germline CDR1 and CDR2 sequences are SQVTM and ANQGSEA. This CDR3 contains 14 residues. The CDR3 loop is CSVRESSYNSPLHF. The CDR3 DNA follows: TGCAGCGTTCGCGAGAGCTCCTATAATTCACCCCTCCACTTT.

This chain links TRBV24-1 with TRBJ2-2, with no clear D. CDR1 is KGHDR and CDR2 is SFDVKD in the germline V gene. The V and J ends lost 9 bases and 1 base respectively, with 8 bases between them. The CDR3 is made up of 13 amino acids. CDR3 protein: CATRRGNTGELFF. DNA of the CDR3: TGTGCCACCCGTCGAGGGAACACCGGGGAGCTGTTTTTT.

This clonotype has at least ten counts. The chain joins TRBV24-1 to TRBJ2-3; TRBD1 agrees at 8 bases. The V gene end was trimmed by 2 bases and the J gene end by 5 bases; junction bases not matched to a gene: 5. Germline CDR1 reads KGHDR; CDR2 reads SFDVKD. CDR3 length equals 15 residues. CDR3 residues: CATSDSQGARDTQYF. CDR3 nucleotides: TGTGCCACCAGTGATTCCCAGGGGGCCAGAGATACGCAGTATTTT.

The chain is built from TRBV7-2 and TRBJ2-1; D remains ambiguous. Per the germline V gene, CDR1 is SGHTA and CDR2 is FQGNSA. Trimming pared 1 base from V and 9 bases from J, leaving 13 bases between. The CDR3 spans 14 residues. The chain's CDR3 is CASSLGLIEVEQFF. The CDR3 nucleotides are TGTGCCAGCAGCTTAGGGTTAATTGAAGTTGAGCAGTTCTTC. The full variable domain, with the rest looked up from reference TRBV7-2 and TRBJ2-1, is GAGVSQSPSNKVTEKGKDVELRCDPISGHTALYWYRQSLGQGLEFLIYFQGNSAPDKSGLPSDRFSAERTGGSVSTLTIQRTQQEDSAVYLCASSLGLIEVEQFFGPGTRLTVL.

The chain has TRBV20-1 and TRBJ2-5; D may be TRBD1 (6 bases). Between the trimmed V and J ends, which lost 6 bases and 1 base, there was a span of 18 bases. Germline-derived CDR1 and CDR2 are DFQATT and SNEGSKA (reference sequence). The CDR3 consists of 15 residues. Written as DNA, the CDR3 is TGCAGTGCCACACGACAGGCGCTCTTCCAAGAGACCCAGTACTTC. Translating gives CSATRQALFQETQYF.

This clonotype was observed a few times. The rearrangement uses TRBV5-6 and TRBJ1-1; D remains ambiguous. From germline, CDR1 is SGHDT and CDR2 YYEEEE. The CDR3 covers 13 residues. The V end was cut by 1 base, the J end by 5 bases, with 9 bases between. CDR3 sequence: CASSLPDKTEAFF. CDR3 nucleotide sequence: TGTGCCAGCAGCTTGCCGGATAAGACTGAAGCTTTCTTT.

In this sample, this clonotype turned up a few times. The chain is built from TRBV10-3 and TRBJ2-5; the match to TRBD2 covers 10 bases. Germline V gives CDR1 ENHRY, CDR2 SYGVKD. There are 13 residues in the CDR3. The junction had 1 base not matched to a gene; V was cut back by 5 bases and J by 4 bases. The CDR3: CAISSSGGETQYF. DNA for the CDR3: TGTGCCATCAGTTCTAGCGGGGGAGAGACCCAGTACTTC.

This clonotype was recorded a few times. The rearrangement joins TRBV4-1 to TRBJ2-1; no clear D gene. Per germline, CDR1 MGHRA and CDR2 YSYEKL. CDR3 length equals 14 residues. Trimming shortened V by 7 bases and J by 3 bases, and 13 bases separated the two germline ends. The CDR3 sequence is CASKGPLLYNEQFF. The DNA for the CDR3 is TGCGCCAGCAAAGGGCCCCTCCTCTACAATGAGCAGTTCTTC.

This clonotype was counted many times. This sequence joins TRBV18 and TRBJ2-1; possibly TRBD1 or TRBD2 for D (6 bases each). CDR1 and CDR2 (germline): KGHSH, LQKENI. V was pared by 4 bases and J by 6 bases, with 19 bases between. This CDR3 has 16 residues. The CDR3 nucleotides read TGTGCCAGCTCACGACCGGGGGCAGGGAAGGGCAATGAGCAGTTCTTC. Translation: CASSRPGAGKGNEQFF.